This T cell receptor (beta chain) was captured in a study of blood T cell repertoires in COVID-19. About the research overall: The analysed material was cDNA or gDNA that came from T cells, B-cell-depleted T cells, or PBMCs.

TCRdb's copy holds only in-frame clones and misses some; the assay was immunoSEQ multiplex PCR. The sample records around 290,000 clones, about 87% being singletons. This CDR3 comprises 15 residues. Germline V gives CDR1 SGHDT, CDR2 YYEEEE. Unmatched junction bases numbered 3, after V lost 0 bases and J lost 4 bases. The chain links TRBV5-6 to TRBJ2-2; 7 bases are shared with TRBD1. This clonotype was obtained from a woman between 45 and 65 years old who had recovered from COVID-19. Sequenced sample: peripheral blood. Here the CDR3 DNA reads TGTGCCAGCAGCTTGGGACAGGGCGGCACCGGGGAGCTGTTTTTT. Translated, it gives CASSLGQGGTGELFF.